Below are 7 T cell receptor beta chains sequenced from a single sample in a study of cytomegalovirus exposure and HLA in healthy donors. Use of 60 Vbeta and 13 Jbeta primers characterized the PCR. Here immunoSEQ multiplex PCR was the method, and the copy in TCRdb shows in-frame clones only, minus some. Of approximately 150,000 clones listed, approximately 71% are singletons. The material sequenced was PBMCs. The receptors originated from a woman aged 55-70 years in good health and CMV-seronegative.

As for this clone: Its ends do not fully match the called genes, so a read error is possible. CDR3 DNA sequence: TGTGCCAGCAGGGAAGAACTCTTGAACACTGAAGCTTTCTTT. It encodes CASREELLNTEAFF. V gene TRBV2 combines with J gene TRBJ1-1, with D hard to call. The CDR3 extends over 14 amino acids. The germline gives CDR1 SNHLY, CDR2 FYNNEI.

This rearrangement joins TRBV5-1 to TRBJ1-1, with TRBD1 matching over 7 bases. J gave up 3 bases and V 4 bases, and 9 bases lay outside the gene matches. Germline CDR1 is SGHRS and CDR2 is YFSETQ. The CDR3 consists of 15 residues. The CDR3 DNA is TGCGCCAGCAGCCTGGGAGGGGGCCTGGACACTGAAGCTTTCTTT. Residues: CASSLGGGLDTEAFF.

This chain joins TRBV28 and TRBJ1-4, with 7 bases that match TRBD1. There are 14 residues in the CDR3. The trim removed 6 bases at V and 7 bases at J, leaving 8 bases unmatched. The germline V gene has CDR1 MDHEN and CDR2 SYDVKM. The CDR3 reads CASSGEGAVEKLFF. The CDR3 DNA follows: TGTGCCAGCAGCGGAGAGGGGGCAGTTGAAAAACTGTTTTTT.

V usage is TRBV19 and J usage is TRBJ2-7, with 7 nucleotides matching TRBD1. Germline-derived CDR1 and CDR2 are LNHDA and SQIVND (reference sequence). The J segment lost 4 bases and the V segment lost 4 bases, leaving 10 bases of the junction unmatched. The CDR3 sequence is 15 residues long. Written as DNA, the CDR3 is TGTGCCAGTAGTACCGACCCGGGACAGATGTACGAGCAGTACTTC. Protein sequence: CASSTDPGQMYEQYF.

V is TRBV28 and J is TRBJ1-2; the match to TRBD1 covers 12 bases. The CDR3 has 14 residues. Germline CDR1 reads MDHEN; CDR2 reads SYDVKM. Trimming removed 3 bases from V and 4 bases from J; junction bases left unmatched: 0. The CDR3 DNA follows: TGTGCCAGCAGTTTGGGACAGGGGGCCTATGGCTACACCTTC. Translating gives CASSLGQGAYGYTF.

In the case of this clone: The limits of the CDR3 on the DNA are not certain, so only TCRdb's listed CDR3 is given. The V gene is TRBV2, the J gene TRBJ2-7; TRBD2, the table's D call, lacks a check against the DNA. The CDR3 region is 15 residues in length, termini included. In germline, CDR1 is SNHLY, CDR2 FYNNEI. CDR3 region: CASILGLAGAYEQYF.

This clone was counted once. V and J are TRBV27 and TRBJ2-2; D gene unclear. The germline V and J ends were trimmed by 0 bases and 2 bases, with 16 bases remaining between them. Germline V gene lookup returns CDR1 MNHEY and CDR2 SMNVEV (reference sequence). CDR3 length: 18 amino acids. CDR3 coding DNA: TGTGCCAGCAGTTTATCTGCCGGAGTAGCCTATAACACCGGGGAGCTGTTTTTT. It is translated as CASSLSAGVAYNTGELFF.